These 13 T cell receptor beta chains were sequenced from one sample in a study of blood T cells in healthy people across ages. A second PCR, run for about 7 to 11 cycles, used a sample-barcoded 5' primer plus a J-beta primer mix. TCRdb ran MiXCR on the 5' RACE reads and lists one entry per CDR3 protein. Seen here are about 1.6 million distinct CDR3 sequences, roughly a third observed once, and the top ten hold approximately 10%. Sequences were obtained from blood. These receptors were taken from a woman aged 25 to 39 in good health.

V gene TRBV20-1 combines with J gene TRBJ2-5; D perhaps matches TRBD2 (6 bases). CDR1 is DFQATT and CDR2 is SNEGSKA in the germline V gene (reference sequence). The germline V and J ends were trimmed by 0 bases and 7 bases, with 15 bases remaining between them. The CDR3 consists of 14 residues. CDR3 amino acids: CSARDSGTAGTQYF. In DNA, the CDR3 is TGCAGTGCTAGAGATTCCGGGACTGCGGGGACCCAGTACTTC.

This chain connects TRBV28 to TRBJ2-3; D could derive from TRBD1 or TRBD2 (5 bases each). The ends were cut back, 5 bases at V and 3 bases at J, with 18 bases in the middle. The CDR3 sequence is 16 residues long. Germline V gene data show CDR1 as MDHEN and CDR2 as SYDVKM. The CDR3 nucleotides read TGTGCCAGCAGTCCAAGAGGCCCAGAGGGGACAGATACGCAGTATTTT. Residues: CASSPRGPEGTDTQYF.

Note on this clonotype: This may come from a read error, since a much larger clone is one base off. The gene calls are TRBV12-3 or TRBV12-4 and TRBJ2-1, with 10 bases lining up with TRBD2. V was clipped by 1 base and J by 5 bases; unmatched bases: 5. This CDR3 comprises 16 residues. The CDR3 is CASSLVRLAGDNEQFF. The CDR3 nucleotides are TGTGCCAGCAGTTTAGTGAGGCTAGCGGGGGACAATGAGCAGTTCTTC.

There are a few counts of this clonotype. V and J are TRBV3-1 and TRBJ2-7; D assignment may be TRBD1 or TRBD2 (6 bases each). CDR1 LGHDT and CDR2 YNNKEL come from the germline V gene (reference sequence). Trimming took 3 bases from V and 4 from J, leaving 13 bases between them. This CDR3 has 14 residues. CDR3 in DNA: TGTGCCAGCAGCCAGGGGGGCCCAACTTACGAGCAGTACTTC. Protein sequence: CASSQGGPTYEQYF.

This clonotype has just a few counts. V and J are TRBV11-2 and TRBJ1-6; the match to TRBD1 covers 8 bases. The V gene's germline CDR1 is SGHAT and CDR2 FQNNGV. V trimming: 1 base; J trimming: 5 bases; junction bases outside the gene matches: 10. This CDR3 contains 18 residues. The CDR3 bases are TGTGCCAGCAGCTTAGGGAGCCACAGGGGGTGGAATAATTCACCCCTCCACTTT. It translates to CASSLGSHRGWNNSPLHF.

The gene calls are TRBV3-1 and TRBJ2-7; 9 nucleotides match TRBD2. The CDR3 has 15 residues. The trim removed 3 bases at V and 4 bases at J, leaving 7 bases unmatched. Germline CDR1 reads LGHDT; CDR2 reads YNNKEL (reference sequence). Here the CDR3 DNA reads TGTGCCAGCAGCCATGGAGCGGGGGGCGGGTACGAGCAGTACTTC. Protein product: CASSHGAGGGYEQYF.

This clonotype was seen a few times. The chain is built from TRBV6-4 and TRBJ1-1, with D possibly matching TRBD1 (5 bases). Between the trimmed V and J ends, which lost 0 bases and 0 bases, there was a span of 11 bases. The length of the CDR3 is 16 residues. Germline V gene sequence: CDR1 MRHNA, CDR2 SNTAGT. Here the CDR3 reads CASSDSSQGLNTEAFF. The CDR3 region has the DNA TGTGCCAGCAGTGACTCGAGTCAGGGACTGAACACTGAAGCTTTCTTT.

This clonotype was seen more than once but under ten times. V and J are TRBV15 and TRBJ2-7, with 11 nucleotides matching TRBD2. Per the germline V gene, CDR1 is LNHNV and CDR2 is YYDKDF (reference sequence). This CDR3 is 19 amino acids long. Unmatched junction bases numbered 10, after V lost 0 bases and J lost 0 bases. CDR3 coding DNA: TGTGCCACCAGCAGAGAATCCGCTAGCGGGAGGCCAAGCTCCTACGAGCAGTACTTC. Translating it yields CATSRESASGRPSSYEQYF.

The chain links TRBV10-3 to TRBJ2-1; 12 positions match TRBD1. The CDR3 totals 14 residues. Germline assignment: CDR1 ENHRY and CDR2 SYGVKD. V shed 7 bases and J 8 bases; nucleotides not matched to a gene: 6. CDR3 nucleotide sequence: TGTGCCATCACCGGGACAGGGGGCTGGGATGAGCAGTTCTTC. Protein product: CAITGTGGWDEQFF.

This clonotype was seen a few times. The gene calls are TRBV5-1 and TRBJ1-1; D is perhaps TRBD1 (6 bases). The CDR3 runs to 14 residues. Germline CDR1 and CDR2: SGHRS and YFSETQ. V lost 5 bases and J lost 4, with 15 bases in between. The CDR3 sequence is CASSSVQGRTEAFF. The CDR3 DNA is TGCGCCAGCAGTTCCGTACAGGGCCGCACTGAAGCTTTCTTT. The full variable domain, in which reference TRBV5-1 and TRBJ1-1 provide the parts outside the CDR3, is KAGVTQTPRYLIKTRGQQVTLSCSPISGHRSVSWYQQTPGQGLQFLFEYFSETQRNKGNFPGRFSGRQFSNSRSEMNVSTLELGDSALYLCASSSVQGRTEAFFGQGTRLTVV.

The chain links TRBV6-6 to TRBJ2-1; tentatively, D is TRBD1 (5 bases). V lost 7 bases to trimming and J lost 4 bases, with 11 bases between them. The CDR3 has 13 amino acids. CDR1 and CDR2 from the germline V gene are MNHNY and SVGAGI (reference sequence). The chain's CDR3 is CASTGASYNEQFF. The DNA of the CDR3 is TGTGCCAGCACTGGGGCGAGTTACAATGAGCAGTTCTTC.

In this sample, this clonotype turned up a few times. The V gene is TRBV20-1, the J gene TRBJ2-1; 9 bases agree with TRBD1. This CDR3 has 14 residues. The V and J ends lost 4 bases and 2 bases, in that order; junction bases with no gene match: 3. The germline V gene encodes CDR1 DFQATT and CDR2 SNEGSKA (reference sequence). CDR3 amino acids: CSANRGPTYNEQFF. Written as DNA, the CDR3 is TGCAGTGCTAACAGGGGGCCAACCTACAATGAGCAGTTCTTC.

The J gene is TRBJ2-3, the V gene TRBV4-2, with a possible D match to TRBD1 (5 bases). Germline V gene lookup returns CDR1 LGHNA and CDR2 YNFKEQ. Trimming shortened V by 3 bases and J by 0 bases, and 13 bases separated the two germline ends. There are 16 residues in the CDR3. The CDR3 loop is CASSHVGLDSTDTQYF. The CDR3 DNA sequence: TGTGCCAGCAGCCACGTGGGGCTAGACAGCACAGATACGCAGTATTTT.